This TCR beta chain stems from a study of cytomegalovirus exposure and HLA in healthy donors. Germline V gene data show CDR1 as SNHLY and CDR2 as FYNNEI. With V trimmed by 6 bases and J by 6 bases, 4 bases remained unmatched. This CDR3 is 12 amino acids long. Of note for this clone: Its matching antigen is unknown.

Overall study findings and caveats: As a later analysis showed, a missense DCLRE1C variant was linked to trimming of TCR beta V- and J-genes.

This PCR relied on a set of 60 Vbeta primers and 13 Jbeta primers. Clones were sequenced by immunoSEQ multiplex PCR, and TCRdb holds only the in-frame ones, with some missing. The repertoire holds roughly 150,000 clones, with approximately 79% as singletons. The chain carries TRBV2 and TRBJ1-2; TRBD1 agrees at 7 bases. Sequencing used PBMCs. This clonotype originated in a male donor in good health and CMV-seronegative. CDR3 coding DNA: TGTGCCAGCAGCTACAGGGGAGATGGCTACACCTTC. Amino acids: CASSYRGDGYTF.